These T cell receptor beta chains were read from a single sample in a study of OX40 agonist ivuxolimab in advanced cancers. Generated by immunoSEQ multiplex PCR, the TCRdb table keeps only in-frame clones and is missing some. The data hold approximately 74,000 clones, with 90% observed a single time. The material sequenced was CD4+ or CD8+ T cells sorted from blood, taken in a trial of the OX40 agonist ivuxolimab. The receptors shown here come from an adult with an advanced solid tumor such as melanoma, head and neck, liver or kidney cancer. The CDR3 runs from the conserved cysteine through the conserved F or W. D genes are given only for firm matches. Size values are once, few and many counts, or a class for expanded clones, and some rows have none.

V: TRBV5-1
size: -
D: TRBD2
J: TRBJ2-1
DNA: TGCGCCAGCAGCTTGGACGGCGGGAGCGTCTACAATGAGCAGTTCTTC
CDR3: CASSLDGGSVYNEQFF

V: TRBV27
size: -
D: TRBD1
J: TRBJ1-5
DNA: TGTGCCAGCAGTTTAGGGACAGGGGTTGGCAATCAGCCCCAGCATTTT
CDR3: CASSLGTGVGNQPQHF

V: TRBV7-2
size: -
D: -
J: TRBJ2-5
DNA: TGTGCCAGCAGTCCACTCAGCGAGACCCAGTACTTC
CDR3: CASSPLSETQYF

V: TRBV28
size: -
D: TRBD1
J: TRBJ1-6
DNA: TGTGCCAGCAGGTCCGGGGGGACAGCAACCTATAATTCACCCCTCCACTTT
CDR3: CASRSGGTATYNSPLHF

V: TRBV29-1
size: -
D: -
J: TRBJ2-5
DNA: TGCAGCGTTGCACGAGCCGTGGGACGTACAGAGACCCAGTACTTC
CDR3: CSVARAVGRTETQYF

V: TRBV10-3
size: few
D: -
J: TRBJ2-1
DNA: TGTGCCATCAGTGCCCGGGACGAGCAGTTCTTC
CDR3: CAISARDEQFF

V: TRBV11-2
size: once
D: -
J: TRBJ2-6
DNA: TGTGCCAGCAGCTTAAGGGGCCCCGGGTCTGGGGCCAACGTCCTGACTTTC
CDR3: CASSLRGPGSGANVLTF

V: TRBV14
size: -
D: -
J: TRBJ2-3
DNA: TGTGCCAGCAGCCCTTACGGGGGTCCCGCAGATACGCAGTATTTT
CDR3: CASSPYGGPADTQYF

V: TRBV7-2
size: -
D: -
J: TRBJ2-3
DNA: TGTGCCAGCAGCTTATTTCAGGTGCAAGATACGCAGTATTTT
CDR3: CASSLFQVQDTQYF

V: TRBV4-2
size: -
D: -
J: TRBJ2-3
DNA: TGTGCCAGCAGCCATGGGACTGGCACAGATACGCAGTATTTT
CDR3: CASSHGTGTDTQYF

V: TRBV20-1
size: -
D: -
J: TRBJ2-1
DNA: TGCAGTGCTAGACCTGGCGGTGAGCAGTTCTTC
CDR3: CSARPGGEQFF

V: TRBV28
size: -
D: -
J: TRBJ1-2
DNA: TGTGCCAGCAGTACCGGGGGGGGGAACTATGGCTACACCTTC
CDR3: CASSTGGGNYGYTF

V: TRBV18
size: -
D: -
J: TRBJ2-7
DNA: TGTGCCAGCTCACCAATTCCGGGGGCGAACGAGCAGTACTTC
CDR3: CASSPIPGANEQYF

V: TRBV30
size: -
D: TRBD1
J: TRBJ2-2
DNA: TGTGCCTGGAGTGTAATACAGGGGGCCGCCGGGGAGCTGTTTTTT
CDR3: CAWSVIQGAAGELFF

V: TRBV10-1
size: -
D: TRBD2
J: TRBJ2-3
DNA: TGCGCCAGCAGTGAGGGCGGGAGGAGGACAGATACGCAGTATTTT
CDR3: CASSEGGRRTDTQYF

V: TRBV11-3
size: -
D: -
J: TRBJ2-1
DNA: TGTGCCAGCAGCTTACATAGCTCCTACAATGAGCAGTTCTTC
CDR3: CASSLHSSYNEQFF

V: TRBV5-6
size: -
D: TRBD1
J: TRBJ2-7
DNA: TGTGCCAGCAGCTTGGCCACGGGACAGGGGGCAGGAAAGCAGTACTTC
CDR3: CASSLATGQGAGKQYF

V: TRBV5-1
size: -
D: -
J: TRBJ1-3
DNA: TGCGCCAGCAGCGGGGAAGGGATCAGGGGAAACACCATATATTTT
CDR3: CASSGEGIRGNTIYF

V: TRBV4-1
size: -
D: -
J: TRBJ1-1
DNA: TGCGCCAGCAGCCAAGAAGGGGGTGTTTGGGACACTGAAGCTTTCTTT
CDR3: CASSQEGGVWDTEAFF

V: TRBV4-1
size: -
D: -
J: TRBJ2-2
DNA: TGCGCCAGCAGCCAGACTAGACCCGGGGAGCTGTTTTTT
CDR3: CASSQTRPGELFF

V: TRBV7-2
size: -
D: TRBD2
J: TRBJ2-7
DNA: TGTGCCAGCAGCTTAGAGGCTAGCGGGAGGGGATACGAGCAGTACTTC
CDR3: CASSLEASGRGYEQYF

V: TRBV5-8
size: -
D: -
J: TRBJ2-1
DNA: TGTGCCAGCAGCTTGGGCGGAAACTCCTACAATGAGCAGTTCTTC
CDR3: CASSLGGNSYNEQFF

V: TRBV5-1
size: -
D: TRBD2
J: TRBJ2-7
DNA: TGCGCCAGCAGCTCCCTAGCGGGAGGGTCCTCCTACGAGCAGTACTTC
CDR3: CASSSLAGGSSYEQYF

V: TRBV19
size: -
D: TRBD2
J: TRBJ2-1
DNA: TGTGCCAGTAGAAACCGCCTAGCGGGGGGCTACAATGAGCAGTTCTTC
CDR3: CASRNRLAGGYNEQFF

V: TRBV7-9
size: -
D: -
J: TRBJ1-5
DNA: TGTGCCAGCAGCGTACCAGGTGGGCCCCAGCATTTT
CDR3: CASSVPGGPQHF

V: TRBV28
size: -
D: -
J: TRBJ2-7
DNA: TGTGCCAGCGGGAGAGGGACCTACGAGCAGTACTTC
CDR3: CASGRGTYEQYF

V: TRBV11-2
size: -
D: -
J: TRBJ2-3
DNA: TGTGCCAGCAGCTTAGATCGGGGGGCAGGGACAGATACGCAGTATTTT
CDR3: CASSLDRGAGTDTQYF

V: TRBV13
size: -
D: TRBD2
J: TRBJ2-7
DNA: TGTGCCAGCAGCTTACTAGCGGGGGTCTACGAGCAGTACTTC
CDR3: CASSLLAGVYEQYF

V: TRBV11-3
size: -
D: TRBD1
J: TRBJ2-7
DNA: TGTGCCAGCAGCCCCGGACAGGGTGAGCAGTACTTC
CDR3: CASSPGQGEQYF

V: TRBV10-3
size: -
D: TRBD2
J: TRBJ2-3
DNA: TGTGCCATCAGCCGACGTGAAGCGGGAGTTGCAGATACGCAGTATTTT
CDR3: CAISRREAGVADTQYF

V: TRBV27
size: -
D: -
J: TRBJ2-1
DNA: TGTGCCAGCAGTTTAGGTCGACTAGGTCGCTCCTACAATGAGCAGTTCTTC
CDR3: CASSLGRLGRSYNEQFF

V: TRBV29-1
size: once
D: -
J: TRBJ2-5
DNA: TGCAGCGTTGGAACAGGGAGTTACCAAGAGACCCAGTACTTC
CDR3: CSVGTGSYQETQYF

V: TRBV5-1
size: -
D: TRBD2
J: TRBJ2-7
DNA: TGCGCCAGCAGCTCCGGGACTAGCGCGAACTACGAGCAGTACTTC
CDR3: CASSSGTSANYEQYF

V: TRBV4-2
size: -
D: -
J: TRBJ2-1
DNA: TGTGCCAGCAGCCAAGTGTCCAATGAGCAGTTCTTC
CDR3: CASSQVSNEQFF

V: TRBV28
size: -
D: -
J: TRBJ2-2
DNA: TGTGCCAGCAGTTTTCCAGGGCGGGCCGGGGAGCTGTTTTTT
CDR3: CASSFPGRAGELFF

V: TRBV18
size: -
D: -
J: TRBJ1-4
DNA: TGTGCCAGCTCAAGGTCAACTAATGAAAAACTGTTTTTT
CDR3: CASSRSTNEKLFF

V: TRBV6-5
size: -
D: -
J: TRBJ1-4
DNA: TGTGCCAGCAGGTCCAGGGTGGGTAATGAAAAACTGTTTTTT
CDR3: CASRSRVGNEKLFF

V: TRBV28
size: -
D: -
J: TRBJ2-4
DNA: TGTGCCAGCACAGGAAAAAACATTCAGTACTTC
CDR3: CASTGKNIQYF

V: TRBV15
size: -
D: TRBD2
J: TRBJ2-2
DNA: TGTGCCACCAGCAGCGGCACGGGGGGTCGGACCGGGGAGCTGTTTTTT
CDR3: CATSSGTGGRTGELFF

V: TRBV19
size: -
D: -
J: TRBJ1-4
DNA: TGTGCCAGTACGGGGGGAGCAACTAATGAAAAACTGTTTTTT
CDR3: CASTGGATNEKLFF

V: TRBV29-1
size: -
D: -
J: TRBJ2-7
DNA: TGCAGCGCCTCAAGGACAGTTGACGAGCAGTACTTC
CDR3: CSASRTVDEQYF

V: TRBV7-6
size: -
D: -
J: TRBJ2-5
DNA: TGTGCCAGCAGCTCCTTAACCCAAGAGACCCAGTACTTC
CDR3: CASSSLTQETQYF

V: TRBV2
size: once
D: TRBD1
J: TRBJ2-2
DNA: TGTGCCAGCAGGGGGACAGCCGGGGAGCTGTTTTTT
CDR3: CASRGTAGELFF

V: TRBV4-2
size: once
D: -
J: TRBJ2-7
DNA: TGTGCCAGCAGCCAAGGATACCGGGACCTCAGCGAGCAGTACTTC
CDR3: CASSQGYRDLSEQYF

V: TRBV27
size: -
D: -
J: TRBJ1-4
DNA: TGTGCCAGCAGTTTTCTGAACAGGTGGGTTGTTGCAACTAATGAAAAACTGTTTTTT
CDR3: CASSFLNRWVVATNEKLFF

V: TRBV18
size: -
D: -
J: TRBJ2-4
DNA: TGTGCCAGCTCACCACAGGGAGCCAAAAACATTCAGTACTTC
CDR3: CASSPQGAKNIQYF

V: TRBV7-2
size: -
D: TRBD1
J: TRBJ2-5
DNA: TGTGCCAGCAGCTTCCTCTTAGGACAGGGGGTCCAAGAGACCCAGTACTTC
CDR3: CASSFLLGQGVQETQYF

V: TRBV4-3
size: -
D: -
J: TRBJ2-5
DNA: TGCGCCAGCAGCCAAGAGAATGGTAAAGAGACCCAGTACTTC
CDR3: CASSQENGKETQYF

V: TRBV5-6
size: once
D: -
J: TRBJ1-1
DNA: TGTGCCAGCAGCTTCCTCCGAGTGGGCACTGAAGCTTTCTTT
CDR3: CASSFLRVGTEAFF

V: TRBV6-6
size: -
D: TRBD2
J: TRBJ2-1
DNA: TGTGCCAGCAGTTACCCCAGCGGGAGAAGCTACAATGAGCAGTTCTTC
CDR3: CASSYPSGRSYNEQFF

V: TRBV7-9
size: -
D: -
J: TRBJ2-5
DNA: TGTGCCAGCAGCCCCGGTGAGACCCAGTACTTC
CDR3: CASSPGETQYF

V: TRBV5-8
size: -
D: -
J: TRBJ2-6
DNA: TGTGCCAGCAGCCCTCTCATGGACAACTCTGGGGCCAACGTCCTGACTTTC
CDR3: CASSPLMDNSGANVLTF

V: TRBV23-1
size: -
D: TRBD1
J: TRBJ2-2
DNA: TGCGCCAGCAGTCCCAGGACCAGGGGGTCCACCGGGGAGCTGTTTTTT
CDR3: CASSPRTRGSTGELFF

V: TRBV2
size: -
D: TRBD1
J: TRBJ2-2
DNA: TGTGCCAGCAGTGCGACAGGGGACACCGGGGAGCTGTTTTTT
CDR3: CASSATGDTGELFF

V: TRBV27
size: few
D: TRBD2
J: TRBJ2-7
DNA: TGTGCCAGCAGCCGACCGGGACTAGCGGGAGCCTACGAGCAGTACTTC
CDR3: CASSRPGLAGAYEQYF

V: TRBV5-4
size: -
D: -
J: TRBJ1-2
DNA: TGTGCCAGCAGCTTGGCCAACAGCCTTAACTATGGCTACACCTTC
CDR3: CASSLANSLNYGYTF

V: TRBV7-2
size: once
D: TRBD2
J: TRBJ2-1
DNA: TGTGCCAGCAGCTTAGCGTGGGGACTAGCGGGAGGAGGGAATGAGCAGTTCTTC
CDR3: CASSLAWGLAGGGNEQFF

V: TRBV5-8
size: -
D: TRBD1
J: TRBJ1-5
DNA: TGTGCCAGCAGCTTGAAGGGGGCGAGCAATCAGCCCCAGCATTTT
CDR3: CASSLKGASNQPQHF

V: TRBV6-6
size: -
D: TRBD2
J: TRBJ2-3
DNA: TGTGCCAGCAGTCCGAGGACTAGCGGGACATCAGATACGCAGTATTTT
CDR3: CASSPRTSGTSDTQYF